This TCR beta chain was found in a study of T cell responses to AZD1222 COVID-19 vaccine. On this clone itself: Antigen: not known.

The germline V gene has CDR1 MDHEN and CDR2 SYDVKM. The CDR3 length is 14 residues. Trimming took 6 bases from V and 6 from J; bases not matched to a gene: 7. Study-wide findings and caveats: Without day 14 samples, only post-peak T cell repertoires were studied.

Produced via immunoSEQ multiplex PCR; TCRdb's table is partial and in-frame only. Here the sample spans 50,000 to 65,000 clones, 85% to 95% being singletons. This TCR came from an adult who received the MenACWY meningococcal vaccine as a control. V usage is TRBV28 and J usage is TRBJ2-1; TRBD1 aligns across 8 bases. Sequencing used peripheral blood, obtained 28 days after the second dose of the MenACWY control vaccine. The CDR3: CASRGQVSANEQFF. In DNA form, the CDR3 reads TGTGCCAGCAGGGGACAGGTATCGGCCAATGAGCAGTTCTTC.